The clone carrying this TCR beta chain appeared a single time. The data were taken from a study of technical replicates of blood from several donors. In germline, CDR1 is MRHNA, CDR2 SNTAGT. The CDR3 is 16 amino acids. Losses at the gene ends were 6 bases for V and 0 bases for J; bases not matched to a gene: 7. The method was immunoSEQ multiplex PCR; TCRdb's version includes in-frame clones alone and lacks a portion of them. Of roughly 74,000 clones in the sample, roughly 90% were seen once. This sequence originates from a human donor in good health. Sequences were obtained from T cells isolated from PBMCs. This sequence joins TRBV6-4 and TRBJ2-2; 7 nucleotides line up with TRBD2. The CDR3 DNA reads TGTGCCAGCAGCCTGGGAGCGGGATCGAACACCGGGGAGCTGTTTTTT. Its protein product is CASSLGAGSNTGELFF.